Each of the 14 T cell receptor beta chains below was sequenced from the same sample in a study of Ad26.COV2.S vaccination and SARS-CoV-2 variants. Assay used: immunoSEQ multiplex PCR; TCRdb lists only in-frame clones, some missing. The sample contains about half a million clones, approximately 90% of which appear only once. The sample's treatment: 15 to 20 received Ad26.COV2.S at low or high dose, single or two shots; a few received placebo; per-sample allocation not given. Material that was analyzed had been drawn on day 63 after the first vaccine or placebo injection. Sequencing was performed on peripheral blood, taken in a trial of Ad26.COV2.S vaccine versus placebo. Receptors originate from a person between 18 and 60 years old who received the Ad26.COV2.S COVID-19 vaccine or a placebo.

This chain connects TRBV6-1 to TRBJ2-3; 9 positions agree with TRBD1. This CDR3 has 17 residues. The germline V gene encodes CDR1 MNHNS and CDR2 SASEGT. After removal of 4 bases from V and 1 base from J, the junction contained 9 bases not matched to a gene. The CDR3, as DNA: TGTGCCAGCAGTGGGGCTTACAGGGGGCTGGGCACAGATACGCAGTATTTT. It yields the protein CASSGAYRGLGTDTQYF.

The rearrangement links TRBV9 to TRBJ1-1; weak D call: TRBD1 (5 bases). V lost 5 bases and J lost 1, with 9 bases in between. Germline V gene data show CDR1 as SGDLS and CDR2 as YYNGEE. This CDR3 spans 13 amino acids. The CDR3 sequence: CASRFRENTEAFF. CDR3 sequence (DNA): TGTGCCAGCAGATTCAGGGAGAACACTGAAGCTTTCTTT. Looking up the rest from reference TRBV9 and TRBJ1-1 gives the full variable domain: DSGVTQTPKHLITATGQRVTLRCSPRSGDLSVYWYQQSLDQGLQFLIQYYNGEERAKGNILERFSAQQFPDLHSELNLSSLELGDSALYFCASRFRENTEAFFGQGTRLTVV.

The chain recombines TRBV5-1 with TRBJ2-5; 11 bases align to TRBD1. This CDR3 has 16 amino acids. Germline CDR1 and CDR2: SGHRS and YFSETQ. V trimming: 4 bases; J trimming: 5 bases; junction bases outside the gene matches: 10. The CDR3 spells CASSKDRTGGMETQYF. CDR3 in DNA: TGCGCCAGCAGCAAGGATCGGACAGGGGGCATGGAGACCCAGTACTTC.

The chain has TRBV11-2 and TRBJ1-1; D is undetermined. V was clipped by 5 bases and J by 0 bases, with 10 bases between them. The CDR3 is 14 amino acids. In germline, CDR1 is SGHAT, CDR2 FQNNGV. CDR3 protein: CASSPPPLNTEAFF. CDR3 nucleotide sequence: TGTGCCAGCAGCCCGCCTCCTTTGAACACTGAAGCTTTCTTT.

This chain joins TRBV19 and TRBJ1-5; no clear D gene. Germline lookup yields CDR1 LNHDA and CDR2 SQIVND (reference sequence). This CDR3 has 16 residues. Trimming removed 4 bases at V and 0 bases at J, with 13 bases between. The CDR3 here is CASSTLDNYSNQPQHF. CDR3 sequence (DNA): TGTGCCAGTAGTACCCTAGACAACTATAGCAATCAGCCCCAGCATTTT.

CDR3 nucleotide sequence: TGTGCCAGCAGTGAACCTGTCTCTAGCGGGAGGGCAGATACGCAGTATTTT. Protein sequence: CASSEPVSSGRADTQYF. The chain links TRBV6-1 to TRBJ2-3, with TRBD2 matching over 12 bases. Germline V gene sequence: CDR1 MNHNS, CDR2 SASEGT. CDR3 length: 17 residues. The ends lost 2 bases at V and 4 bases at J; junction bases unmatched: 7.

In the case of this clone: Germline and junction disagree at one end, which may indicate a read error. The chain couples TRBV12-3 or TRBV12-4 to TRBJ1-2; the D is unclear. The CDR3 is 13 residues long. The DNA for the CDR3 is TGTGCCAGCAGTTTAGCTGAGTTTGGTACAGCACACTTC. As protein: CASSLAEFGTAHF.

The V gene is TRBV7-9, the J gene TRBJ1-1; D is unresolved. V was shortened by 1 base and J by 8 bases, with 11 bases between the two germline ends. Germline V gives CDR1 SEHNR, CDR2 FQNEAQ (reference sequence). The CDR3 length is 13 residues. The CDR3 nucleotides are TGTGCCAGCAGCTTAGTGGTACGAGGAGAAGCTTTCTTT. Residues: CASSLVVRGEAFF.

The gene calls are TRBV21-1 and TRBJ2-3; the D segment call TRBD2 is taken from the table without a DNA check. TRBV21-1 corresponds to a pseudogene. This CDR3 region has 15 residues. The CDR3 bases are TGTGCCAGCAGCCACCGGGAGGCCCGCACAGATACGCAGTATTTT. Translation gives CASSHREARTDTQYF.

The J gene is TRBJ2-7, the V gene TRBV7-9; the match to TRBD1 covers 8 bases. Per the germline V gene, CDR1 is SEHNR and CDR2 is FQNEAQ (reference sequence). The CDR3 runs 14 residues. J lost 3 bases, V lost 1 base, and 2 bases had no gene match. The CDR3 reads CASSLGDRSYEQYF. CDR3 sequence (DNA): TGTGCCAGCAGCTTAGGGGACAGGAGCTACGAGCAGTACTTC.

This clone was counted a single time. The V gene is TRBV5-1, the J gene TRBJ1-2, with 7 bases that match TRBD1. Germline lookup yields CDR1 SGHRS and CDR2 YFSETQ. J gave up 8 bases and V 2 bases, and 6 bases lay outside the gene matches. The CDR3 is 13 amino acids. CDR3 nucleotide sequence: TGCGCCAGCAGCTTAAGCAGGGGGTACGGCTACACCTTC. Protein product: CASSLSRGYGYTF.

This clone has just one count. The chain joins TRBV23-1 to TRBJ2-2; no definite D call. TRBV23-1 carries the ORF label, with uncertain function. With 0 bases removed from V and 4 bases from J, the gap between germline ends came to 15 bases. The CDR3 is made up of 17 amino acids. CDR3: CASSQSRQLTITGELFF. The DNA for the CDR3 is TGCGCCAGCAGTCAATCGAGGCAGCTCACGATCACCGGGGAGCTGTTTTTT.

With respect to this clone: The sample has other DNA sequences that encode this CDR3 too. The CDR3 bases are TGTGCCACCAGCAGAGTCAATCAGCCCCAGCATTTT. Translation: CATSRVNQPQHF. The chain combines TRBV15 with TRBJ1-5, with D uncertain. The CDR3 loop spans 12 amino acids. V gave up 1 base and J gave up 3 bases, with 1 base separating them. Germline values: CDR1 LNHNV, CDR2 YYDKDF (reference sequence).

This chain joins TRBV3-1 (or the pseudogene TRBV3-2) and TRBJ1-3; TRBD1 is a possible D gene (5 bases). Germline V gives CDR1 LGHDT, CDR2 YNNKEL (reference sequence). V gave up 1 base and J gave up 2 bases, with 9 bases separating them. CDR3 size: 15 residues. The CDR3 region has the DNA TGTGCCAGCAGCCAAGCTTCGGGGGCTGGAAACACCATATATTTT. Encoded protein: CASSQASGAGNTIYF.